The T cell receptor beta chain described here comes from a study of blood T cell repertoires in COVID-19. Donors in Cohort 3 who had recovered were those with two negative PCRs, healthcare professional clearance, or resolution of their symptoms. Some clones are missing from TCRdb's copy, which holds only in-frame ones; the method was immunoSEQ multiplex PCR. In the table there are fewer than 500,000 clones, more than 70% of which are singletons. The CDR3 contains 15 residues. Germline V gene sequence: CDR1 SGHKS, CDR2 YYEKEE (reference sequence). With 0 bases removed from V and 7 bases from J, the gap between germline ends came to 16 bases.

The receptor's source is a man aged 25 to 40 who had recovered from COVID-19. Sequences were obtained from PBMCs or T cells enriched from blood (not recorded which). The V call is TRBV5-5, the J call TRBJ1-1, with a possible D match to TRBD1 (6 bases). CDR3 loop: CASSLDQGSPREAFF. In nucleotides, the CDR3 is TGTGCCAGCAGCTTGGATCAGGGGAGCCCCCGTGAAGCTTTCTTT.